Listed here is a single T cell receptor (beta chain). The source of the sample is a study of blood T cell repertoires in COVID-19. V trimming: 5 bases; J trimming: 5 bases; junction bases outside the gene matches: 14. The CDR3 has 16 amino acids. Germline-derived CDR1 and CDR2 are SEHNR and FQNEAQ (reference sequence). Per the study methods: Amplification with reference gene primers provided the estimates of nucleated cell counts. Only in-frame clones appear in the TCRdb table, and some are missing; sequencing was by immunoSEQ multiplex PCR. Clone size and V and J calls were adopted from that table, with D and trimming inferred from the DNA. The table lists about 120,000 clones, 70% to 90% of them singletons.

The clonotype originates from a man between 25 and 39 years old with acute or convalescent COVID-19. The sample comprised peripheral blood. The rearrangement joins TRBV7-9 to TRBJ2-5, with 7 bases fitting TRBD2. CDR3: CASSPGLEILRETQYF. The DNA for the CDR3 is TGTGCCAGCAGCCCAGGACTAGAGATACTTCGGGAGACCCAGTACTTC.